Presented here are 22 T cell receptor beta chains from one specimen sequenced in a study of regulatory T cells in long-lasting Graves disease (dated by TCRdb to the early 2020s). This sample's time point label indicates: newly diagnosed GD, antithyroid drugs for less than 3 months. For both TCR sequencing and RNA sequencing, RNA was extracted from PBMCs using TRIzol. The library came from multiplex PCR. TCRdb lists the instrument as Illumina HiSeq 4000. To build TCR beta libraries, CDR3 regions were amplified by Arm-PCR using iRepertoire HTBI primers. The public sequencing data were trimmed at Q25 with fastp and processed into clonotypes with MiXCR by TCRdb, which kept only in-frame beta chains. CDR3 protein sequences are deduplicated, and each keeps its most common genes and DNA. Recorded for this sample are 300,000 to 400,000 distinct CDR3 sequences; approximately 15% of them occurred a single time. 25% to 30% of the sample is taken by the ten largest.

A further study also used this sample, focusing on T cells in Graves' hyperthyroidism and ophthalmopathy.

The input for sequencing was peripheral blood mononuclear cells (PBMCs), taken at new diagnosis, from a patient treated with antithyroid drugs. Receptor source: a middle-aged man with Graves disease. Donor details come from another sample of the same person, matched by shared clones.

This clonotype was counted ten times or more. This chain links TRBV3-1 with TRBJ2-3, with D unclear. The CDR3 is 12 amino acids. CDR1 and CDR2 from the germline V gene are LGHDT and YNNKEL (reference sequence). V was pared by 4 bases and J by 2 bases, with 4 bases between. CDR3 amino acids: CASSLHTDTQYF. CDR3 bases: TGTGCCAGCAGCCTTCACACAGATACGCAGTATTTT.

This clonotype was seen ten or more times. V usage is TRBV2 and J usage is TRBJ1-5; D remains unclear. Looked up from germline, CDR1 is SNHLY and CDR2 is FYNNEI. This CDR3 is built from 15 residues. The V and J ends lost 4 bases and 5 bases respectively, with 15 bases between them. This CDR3 reads CASSATTTPYQPQHF. In DNA form, the CDR3 reads TGTGCCAGCAGTGCAACTACCACACCCTATCAGCCCCAGCATTTT.

Notes on this clonotype: Since a much larger clone is just one base distant, this may be a read error. The gene calls are TRBV28 and TRBJ2-5; 8 bases agree with TRBD2. Germline V gene data show CDR1 as MDHEN and CDR2 as SYDVKM. The CDR3 extends over 17 amino acids. The CDR3 bases are TGTGCCAGCAGTAAAAGTCCGGGACTAGGGGCCTTTGGTACCCGGTACTTC. It specifies CASSKSPGLGAFGTRYF.

This CDR3 is CASSPGIRGVYTGELFF. Here the CDR3 DNA reads TGCGCCAGCAGTCCCGGAATCAGGGGAGTGTACACCGGGGAGCTGTTTTTT. V usage is TRBV5-1 and J usage is TRBJ2-2; maybe TRBD1 (6 bases). CDR1 and CDR2 from the germline V gene are SGHRS and YFSETQ. Trimming took off 5 bases at V and 3 bases at J, with 20 bases between the two ends. The CDR3 length is 17 residues.

The V gene is TRBV27, the J gene TRBJ2-3; a weak D match, TRBD1 (6 bases). The CDR3 consists of 17 residues. V was pared by 6 bases and J by 0 bases, with 19 bases between. From germline, CDR1 is MNHEY and CDR2 SMNVEV (reference sequence). The CDR3 nucleotides are TGTGCCAGCAGCTCAGAGGGACACCTAACTAGCACAGATACGCAGTATTTT. This gives the protein CASSSEGHLTSTDTQYF.

This clonotype was found many times. The chain recombines TRBV7-2 with TRBJ2-7; D tentatively reads TRBD1 or TRBD2 (5 bases each). The V gene's germline CDR1 is SGHTA and CDR2 FQGNSA. The V and J ends lost 1 base and 2 bases respectively, with 9 bases between them. There are 14 residues in the CDR3. Written as DNA, the CDR3 is TGTGCCAGCAGCTTAGATGGGGGTGCCTACGAGCAGTACTTC. The encoded protein is CASSLDGGAYEQYF.

This clonotype was detected a few times. The rearrangement joins TRBV12-3 or TRBV12-4 to TRBJ1-6; 7 nucleotides agree with TRBD1. CDR3 length equals 15 residues. Unmatched junction bases numbered 7, after V lost 1 base and J lost 10 bases. The CDR3 DNA sequence: TGTGCCAGCAGTTTAGGAGGGGGCGTCGGATCACCCCTCCACTTT. Translated: CASSLGGGVGSPLHF.

The gene calls are TRBV24-1 and TRBJ1-5, with a tentative D call TRBD1 (5 bases). The CDR3 length is 13 residues. The V gene lost 4 bases and the J gene lost 4 bases, with 7 bases spanning the gap. CDR1 is KGHDR and CDR2 is SFDVKD in the germline V gene. The CDR3 DNA reads as TGTGCCACCAGTGACCGGGGGAATCAGCCCCAGCATTTT. Protein sequence: CATSDRGNQPQHF.

In its sample, this clonotype was seen many times. This sequence joins TRBV20-1 and TRBJ2-3; D remains ambiguous. CDR3 length equals 13 residues. The germline CDR1 and CDR2 sequences are DFQATT and SNEGSKA (reference sequence). Between the trimmed V and J ends, which lost 6 bases and 2 bases, there was a span of 12 bases. CDR3 sequence (DNA): TGCAGTGCCCCCGGTAGCTTCACAGATACGCAGTATTTT. This encodes CSAPGSFTDTQYF.

This clonotype was seen at least ten times. The rearrangement joins TRBV7-9 to TRBJ1-6; a possible D gene is TRBD1 (6 bases). In germline, CDR1 is SEHNR, CDR2 FQNEAQ (reference sequence). V was clipped by 3 bases and J by 9 bases, with 12 bases between them. The CDR3 is made up of 14 amino acids. The CDR3 DNA follows: TGTGCCAGCAGCTTGGGCAGGGGTGGTTCACCCCTCCACTTT. Translated, it gives CASSLGRGGSPLHF.

The chain recombines TRBV2 with TRBJ2-1; 9 bases match TRBD1. The CDR3 covers 13 residues. Germline assignment: CDR1 SNHLY and CDR2 FYNNEI. V was clipped by 6 bases and J by 9 bases; unmatched bases: 6. The CDR3 protein is CASRGQGLSEQFF. CDR3 nucleotides: TGTGCCAGCAGGGGACAGGGTCTGAGTGAGCAGTTCTTC. The variable domain in full, completed from reference TRBV2 and TRBJ2-1, reads EPEVTQTPSHQVTQMGQEVILRCVPISNHLYFYWYRQILGQKVEFLVSFYNNEISEKSEIFDDQFSVERPDGSNFTLKIRSTKLEDSAMYFCASRGQGLSEQFFGPGTRLTVL.

This clonotype has at least ten counts. The CDR3 here is CASRQGGGQETQYF. DNA of the CDR3: TGTGCCAGCAGGCAGGGAGGGGGCCAAGAGACCCAGTACTTC. The chain joins TRBV6-1 to TRBJ2-5; the D gene is possibly TRBD2 (7 bases). CDR1 is MNHNS and CDR2 is SASEGT in the germline V gene. Trimming shortened V by 6 bases and J by 1 base, and 12 bases separated the two germline ends. The CDR3 is 14 residues long.

The chain recombines TRBV5-1 with TRBJ2-1, with no clear D. The V end was cut by 1 base, the J end by 4 bases, with 6 bases between. Germline-derived CDR1 and CDR2 are SGHRS and YFSETQ. This CDR3 region has 13 residues. This chain's CDR3 is CASSLMGYNEQFF. The CDR3 nucleotides are TGCGCCAGCAGCTTGATGGGTTACAATGAGCAGTTCTTC. Drawing the rest from reference TRBV5-1 and TRBJ2-1, the complete variable domain is KAGVTQTPRYLIKTRGQQVTLSCSPISGHRSVSWYQQTPGQGLQFLFEYFSETQRNKGNFPGRFSGRQFSNSRSEMNVSTLELGDSALYLCASSLMGYNEQFFGPGTRLTVL.

This clonotype was seen repeatedly, ten times or more. The rearrangement joins TRBV11-2 to TRBJ1-1, with TRBD1 as a possible D gene (5 bases). Trimming stripped 3 bases from V and 5 bases from J, with 16 bases between. Germline V CDR1 and CDR2: SGHAT, FQNNGV. The CDR3 covers 15 residues. CDR3 DNA: TGTGCCAGCAGCTTGCGGGGCAGGGTGGGAACTGAAGCTTTCTTT. Residues: CASSLRGRVGTEAFF.

The chain has TRBV28 and TRBJ1-2; 7 bases line up with TRBD1. The CDR3 length is 15 residues. The trim removed 1 base at V and 2 bases at J, leaving 4 bases unmatched. CDR1 is MDHEN, CDR2 SYDVKM, per germline. The DNA of the CDR3 is TGTGCCAGCAGTTTATTACAGACAGGGAACTATGGCTACACCTTC. This gives the protein CASSLLQTGNYGYTF.

This clonotype showed up many times. The chain links TRBV28 to TRBJ1-4, with 9 bases lining up with TRBD1. The CDR3 has 18 residues. Germline V gene lookup returns CDR1 MDHEN and CDR2 SYDVKM. J lost 4 bases, V lost 5 bases, and 14 bases had no gene match. This CDR3 reads CASSPTGTGRLLNEKLFF. DNA of the CDR3: TGTGCCAGCAGTCCAACCGGGACAGGGCGCTTACTTAATGAAAAACTGTTTTTT.

Only a few counts were recorded for this clonotype. V and J are TRBV4-1 and TRBJ2-5; 8 positions agree with TRBD2. This CDR3 region has 14 residues. From germline, CDR1 is MGHRA and CDR2 YSYEKL. The junction had 4 bases not matched to a gene; V was cut back by 3 bases and J by 4 bases. CDR3 sequence: CASSQRGDGETQYF. In DNA, the CDR3 is TGCGCCAGCAGCCAGCGGGGGGACGGAGAGACCCAGTACTTC.

As for this clonotype: A far more abundant clone sits one base away, making this likely a read error. The V call is TRBV11-3, the J call TRBJ2-1, with 10 bases lining up with TRBD1. The CDR3 consists of 15 residues. Germline assignment: CDR1 SGHNT and CDR2 YENEEA. CDR3 sequence reads: CASSLAGTGAEEQLF. CDR3 DNA: TGTGCCAGCAGCTTAGCCGGGACAGGGGCCGAGGAGCAGCTCTTC. The full variable domain, rest sourced from reference TRBV11-3 and TRBJ2-1, is EAGVVQSPRYKIIEKKQPVAFWCNPISGHNTLYWYLQNLGQGPELLIRYENEEAVDDSQLPKDRFSAERLKGVDSTLKIQPAELGDSAVYLCASSLAGTGAEEQLFGPGTRLTVL.

There are a few counts of this clonotype. The V and J genes are TRBV10-2 and TRBJ1-1; weak D call: TRBD1 (6 bases). V shed 2 bases and J shed 1 base, with 11 bases lying between them. The length of the CDR3 is 15 residues. Germline loops: CDR1 WSHSY, CDR2 SAAADI. This chain's CDR3 is CASSELGHTNTEAFF. The CDR3 region has the DNA TGCGCCAGCAGTGAGCTGGGACACACGAACACTGAAGCTTTCTTT.

The rearrangement uses TRBV5-6 and TRBJ2-1; 15 bases are shared with TRBD2. Germline-derived CDR1 and CDR2 are SGHDT and YYEEEE. V lost 3 bases, J lost 0 bases, and 4 bases stayed unmatched. The CDR3 is made up of 18 amino acids. The CDR3 region is CASSSGLAGGTSYNEQFF. CDR3 DNA sequence: TGTGCCAGCAGCTCGGGACTAGCGGGGGGAACCTCCTACAATGAGCAGTTCTTC.

Concerning this clonotype itself: A single base separates this from a much larger clone, so it may be a read error. The chain carries TRBV2 and TRBJ2-1; D tentatively fits TRBD1 or TRBD2 (5 bases each). CDR1 is SNHLY, CDR2 FYNNEI, per germline. The CDR3 sequence is 11 residues long. This CDR3 reads CVSTMGERQFF. The CDR3 nucleotides are TGTGTCAGCACCATGGGGGAGCGGCAGTTCTTC.

The rearrangement links TRBV27 to TRBJ1-5, with TRBD1 identical over 7 bases. V shed 5 bases, J shed 7 bases, and the junction held 5 bases outside the gene matches. The CDR3 is 13 residues long. Germline CDR1 and CDR2: MNHEY and SMNVEV (reference sequence). DNA of the CDR3: TGTGCCAGCAGTGACAGGGCCCCACAGCCCCAGCATTTT. Its protein product is CASSDRAPQPQHF.